This TCR beta chain originates from a study of blood T cell repertoires in COVID-19. Turning to the study itself: The samples span acute and convalescent COVID-19 from the United States, Italy and Spain.

Per the original data handling: Amplification from reference gene primers served as the basis for estimated nucleated cell counts. Generated by immunoSEQ multiplex PCR, the TCRdb table keeps only in-frame clones and is missing some. The V and J calls and clone size come from that table; D and trimming were worked out from the DNA. The sample includes 450,000 or so clones, over 75% of them seen just once. Comments on this clone: Other DNA sequences in the same sample also yield this CDR3.

Enrollment of patients from Seattle took place during active infection, with longitudinal follow-up. The CDR3 loop spans 14 amino acids. Trimming took 2 bases from V and 1 from J, leaving 7 bases between them. The V gene's germline CDR1 is SGDLS and CDR2 YYNGEE. The clonotype originates from a woman aged 40 to 49 with COVID-19, enrolled during active disease. The genes are TRBV9 and TRBJ2-1; a weak D match, TRBD1 (5 bases). The source material was peripheral blood. The CDR3 DNA sequence: TGTGCCAGCAGCGTTAGGGGATCCTACAATGAGCAGTTCTTC. Amino acids: CASSVRGSYNEQFF.